The TCR beta chain under discussion was sequenced for a study of shared clonotypes between healthy human individuals. Study-wide results and limits: How much donors shared clonotypes was expected to be affected by sequencing depth. A reduction in generation probabilities was seen for non-shared clonotypes relative to those shared by all four donors.

The assay was carried out at the deep level. In the authors' workflow: Junction-only sequences without quality scores were provided by ImmunoSEQ, so filtering was different. Repertoires were generated with immunoSEQ multiplex PCR, while TCRdb's copy carries only in-frame clones and drops some. D and trimming come from the DNA, and the V and J calls and clone size come from that table. Here the sample spans around 1.9 million clones, 85% to 95% being singletons. Germline lookup yields CDR1 SGHRS and CDR2 YFSETQ. Trimming took off 7 bases at V and 0 bases at J, with 7 bases between the two ends. The CDR3 contains 13 residues. Note on this clone: What it recognizes is unknown.

Terminally differentiated effector memory CD45RA+ cells were excluded by CCR7 positive selection of CD45RO-negative cells. The chain links TRBV5-1 to TRBJ1-4; D possibly corresponds to TRBD1 (5 bases). Sequencing was carried out using naive CD8+ T cells from PBMCs. The TCR sequence derives from a man aged 18 to 35 in good health. Some clones in this sample may be carry-over from other donors' samples. This CDR3 is CASGDSTNEKLFF. CDR3 coding DNA: TGCGCCAGCGGGGACTCAACTAATGAAAAACTGTTTTTT.